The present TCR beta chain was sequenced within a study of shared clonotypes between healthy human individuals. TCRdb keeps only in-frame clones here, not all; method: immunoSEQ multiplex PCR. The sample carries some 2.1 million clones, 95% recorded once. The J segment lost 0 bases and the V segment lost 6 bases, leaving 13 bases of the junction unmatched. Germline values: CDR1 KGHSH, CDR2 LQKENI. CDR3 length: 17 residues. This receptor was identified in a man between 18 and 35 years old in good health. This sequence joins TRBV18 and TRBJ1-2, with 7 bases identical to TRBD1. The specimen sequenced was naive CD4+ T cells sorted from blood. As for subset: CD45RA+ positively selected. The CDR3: CASSKGAGDQTNYGYTF. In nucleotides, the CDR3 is TGTGCCAGCTCGAAGGGGGCAGGGGATCAGACTAACTATGGCTACACCTTC.